This T cell receptor beta chain was sequenced for a study of T cell repertoires in cytomegalovirus infection. This clonotype occurred many times. Antigen unknown. MiXCR, run by TCRdb on the reads, gives a single entry per CDR3 protein. The data contain fewer than 200,000 distinct CDR3 sequences, approximately 9.7% of them seen just once; the ten biggest clones take up approximately 4.3%. V gave up 3 bases and J gave up 4 bases; unmatched junction bases: 4. This CDR3 region has 14 residues. The V gene's germline CDR1 is MGHDK and CDR2 SYGVNS. Findings and limits, study-wide: Dominating the ex vivo response were HLA-C-restricted CMV-specific TCR beta clonotypes. Identification of carriers of CMV plus the relevant HLA was achieved through cumulative public TCR beta family frequency.

The rearrangement links TRBV25-1 to TRBJ1-1; 8 bases fit TRBD1. Sequenced: PBMCs. This TCR was sampled from a human donor in good health (CMV status not recorded). Some clones in this sample may be carry-over from other donors' samples. CDR3 protein: CASSDLGQGTEAFF. The CDR3 nucleotides are TGTGCCAGCAGTGATCTCGGACAGGGCACTGAAGCTTTCTTT.